This T cell receptor (beta chain) was captured by sequencing in a study of blood T cells in healthy people across ages. Study-wide findings and caveats: Because sorting was not performed, PBMCs prevented conclusive naive versus antigen-experienced comparison.

Then a second PCR, running roughly 6 to 12 cycles, was carried out with a sample-barcoded 5' primer and a J-beta primer mix. MiXCR, applied by TCRdb to the 5' RACE reads, yields one record per CDR3 protein. The data show roughly 800,000 distinct CDR3 sequences, less than 70% seen once. Notes on this clonotype: Its antigen is undetermined.

Every sample had a minimum of 6 million PBMCs isolated. V dropped 3 bases and J dropped 4; count of bases not matched to a gene: 7. This CDR3 comprises 15 residues. Germline CDR1 and CDR2: SGHRS and YFSETQ. The TCR was taken from a man older than 75 in good health. The chain carries TRBV5-1 and TRBJ2-1; 7 bases are a match to TRBD2. The material sequenced was blood. CDR3 region: CASSYQSSGYNEQFF. The CDR3 coding sequence is TGCGCCAGCAGCTATCAATCTAGCGGATACAATGAGCAGTTCTTC.